These T cell receptor beta chains were read from a single sample in a study of T-cell reconstitution after alpha-beta-depleted transplantation in children. TCRdb ran MiXCR on the PCR reads and lists one entry per CDR3 protein. The data show approximately 1,000,000 distinct CDR3 sequences, around 30% seen once. The material sequenced was PBMCs, mostly from graft donor cells, taken 360 days after TCRalphabeta/CD19-depleted stem cell transplant. The receptors were sampled from a boy under three years old who had a stem cell transplant for SCID, so the T cells may come from the graft donor. CDR3s leave out the opening cysteine and the closing phenylalanine or tryptophan. The D gene is left open where the match is weak.

CDR3 length: 15; V gene: TRBV9; J gene: TRBJ2-3; D gene: .; CDR3 protein: ASSAGPRGSSTDTQY
CDR3 length: 13; V gene: TRBV20-1; J gene: TRBJ1-1; D gene: .; CDR3 protein: SAEGSRGNWAEAF
CDR3 length: 12; V gene: TRBV12-3/TRBV12-4; J gene: TRBJ2-3; D gene: .; CDR3 protein: ASSLSVKADTQY
CDR3 length: 9; V gene: TRBV7-9; J gene: TRBJ2-7; D gene: .; CDR3 protein: ASTVWDEQY
CDR3 length: 13; V gene: TRBV12-3/TRBV12-4; J gene: TRBJ1-2; D gene: TRBD1; CDR3 protein: ASSRRTGSNYGYT
CDR3 length: 13; V gene: TRBV5-1; J gene: TRBJ2-2; D gene: .; CDR3 protein: ASSLVSTHTGELF
CDR3 length: 11; V gene: TRBV20-1; J gene: TRBJ2-2; D gene: TRBD2; CDR3 protein: SATGTSDGELF
CDR3 length: 11; V gene: TRBV6-5; J gene: TRBJ2-7; D gene: .; CDR3 protein: ASRQTGFGEQY
CDR3 length: 9; V gene: TRBV20-1; J gene: TRBJ2-7; D gene: .; CDR3 protein: SAPGGTEQY
CDR3 length: 10; V gene: TRBV5-1; J gene: TRBJ2-7; D gene: .; CDR3 protein: ASSGDKYEQY
CDR3 length: 12; V gene: TRBV7-2; J gene: TRBJ2-5; D gene: TRBD1; CDR3 protein: ASRRDRAQETQY
CDR3 length: 11; V gene: TRBV7-7; J gene: TRBJ2-1; D gene: .; CDR3 protein: ASSFGGVEAQF
CDR3 length: 12; V gene: TRBV12-3/TRBV12-4; J gene: TRBJ1-5; D gene: TRBD1; CDR3 protein: ASSPRDRGQPQH
CDR3 length: 13; V gene: TRBV14; J gene: TRBJ2-3; D gene: TRBD1; CDR3 protein: ASSRDRVGTDTQY
CDR3 length: 13; V gene: TRBV28; J gene: TRBJ2-7; D gene: .; CDR3 protein: ASSPRRVSSYEQY
CDR3 length: 14; V gene: TRBV6-2/TRBV6-3; J gene: TRBJ2-7; D gene: .; CDR3 protein: ASSYSILEGVDEQY
CDR3 length: 12; V gene: TRBV10-3; J gene: TRBJ1-2; D gene: .; CDR3 protein: AISDSNRRYGYT
CDR3 length: 11; V gene: TRBV10-3; J gene: TRBJ1-1; D gene: .; CDR3 protein: AIRGLGYTEAF
CDR3 length: 12; V gene: TRBV10-3; J gene: TRBJ2-5; D gene: .; CDR3 protein: AISATGGQETQY
CDR3 length: 15; V gene: TRBV5-1; J gene: TRBJ2-2; D gene: .; CDR3 protein: ASSLSTGRGNTGELF
CDR3 length: 12; V gene: TRBV27; J gene: TRBJ2-1; D gene: .; CDR3 protein: ASSLGSVGDEQF
CDR3 length: 11; V gene: TRBV5-5; J gene: TRBJ2-7; D gene: .; CDR3 protein: ASSEQRLYEQY
CDR3 length: 13; V gene: TRBV2; J gene: TRBJ1-2; D gene: .; CDR3 protein: ASSEGGGLLGGYT
CDR3 length: 12; V gene: TRBV7-2; J gene: TRBJ2-5; D gene: TRBD2; CDR3 protein: ASSLGVAGQTQY
CDR3 length: 13; V gene: TRBV7-9; J gene: TRBJ2-2; D gene: .; CDR3 protein: ASSSRLKGTGELF
CDR3 length: 11; V gene: TRBV12-3/TRBV12-4; J gene: TRBJ1-2; D gene: .; CDR3 protein: ASSFHQGRGYT
CDR3 length: 14; V gene: TRBV4-1; J gene: TRBJ2-7; D gene: TRBD2; CDR3 protein: ASSQAVTSGSYEQY
CDR3 length: 15; V gene: TRBV11-2; J gene: TRBJ2-2; D gene: TRBD1; CDR3 protein: ASSLAPDRGQHGELF